This T cell receptor beta chain was sequenced during a study of response to subunit inactivated influenza vaccine. Only a few counts were recorded for this clonotype. The antigen is not known. TCRdb analysed the RT-PCR reads with MiXCR anew, one entry per CDR3 protein. The data show 500,000 to 550,000 distinct CDR3 sequences, more than 7% seen once. Study-level findings and limits: The authors suggested that every seasonal influenza vaccination recruits few new T cells.

This CDR3 comprises 16 residues. Germline assignment: CDR1 LGHNA and CDR2 YNFKEQ. V lost 0 bases, J lost 4 bases, and 13 bases lay in between. The sample consisted of PBMCs from blood, taken roughly 24 months after vaccination. J is TRBJ2-1 and V is TRBV4-2; D unclear. The sequence was collected from a man between 45 and 75 years old who received an inactivated influenza vaccine. The CDR3, as DNA: TGTGCCAGCAGCCAAGATCCCCTTCTCGGGTACAATGAGCAGTTCTTC. The encoded protein is CASSQDPLLGYNEQFF.